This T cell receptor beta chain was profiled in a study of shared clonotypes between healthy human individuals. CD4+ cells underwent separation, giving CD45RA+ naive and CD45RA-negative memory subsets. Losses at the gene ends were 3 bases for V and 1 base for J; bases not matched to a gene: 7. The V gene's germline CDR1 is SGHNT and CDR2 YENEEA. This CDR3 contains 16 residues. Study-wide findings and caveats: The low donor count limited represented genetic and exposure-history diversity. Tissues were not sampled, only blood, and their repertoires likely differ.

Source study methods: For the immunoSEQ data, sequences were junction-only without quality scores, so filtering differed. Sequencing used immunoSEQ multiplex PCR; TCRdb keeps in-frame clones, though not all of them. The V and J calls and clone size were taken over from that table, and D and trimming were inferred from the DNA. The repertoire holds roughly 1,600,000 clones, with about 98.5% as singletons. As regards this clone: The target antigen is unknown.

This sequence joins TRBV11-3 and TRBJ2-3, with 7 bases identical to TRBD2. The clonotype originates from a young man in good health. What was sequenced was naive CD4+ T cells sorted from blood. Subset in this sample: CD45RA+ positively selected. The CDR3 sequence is CASSFERGGCTDTQYF. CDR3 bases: TGTGCCAGCAGCTTTGAACGGGGAGGGTGCACAGATACGCAGTATTTT.